This TCR beta chain was retrieved from a study of neurological immune-mediated disorders (dated by TCRdb to about 2019). About the investigation overall: Using UMI-based sequencing, the study compared peripheral blood TCR-beta repertoires from patients with HTLV-I-associated myelopathy (HAM/TSP), patients with multiple sclerosis, and healthy controls. The roughly 99 TCR-beta libraries covered PBMC samples along with longitudinal samples, technical triplicates, and paired sorted CD4+ and CD8+ T-cell subsets. Longitudinal HAM/TSP donors and healthy donors each had 3 time-points at intervals of about 3-45 months. The cohort comprised around 70 subjects: some 14 HAM/TSP patients, 35 or so multiple sclerosis patients and 20 healthy controls. Here is what the overall study found, with its caveats: Expanded clones from different subjects shared no identical CDR3 amino acid sequences, which suggests that TCR-beta repertoires were private in all groups. TCR clonal expansion was highest in HAM/TSP patients and lowest in MS patients, with MS patients falling below even healthy controls.

From the cysteine up to the phenylalanine, the CDR3 has a length of 13 residues. Only the CDR3 DNA stays, 39 bases, in frame from base 1. The germline V gene (reference sequence) gives CDR1 as DFQATT and CDR2 as SNEGSKA. Germline trimming: 4 bases from V, 7 bases from J; junction bases outside gene matches: 3. To synthesize cDNA, template-switch 5'RACE was performed with a primer carrying a 10-nucleotide random unique molecular identifier so that each TCR transcript was tagged. Each sequencing run produced over 200 million TCR-beta sequences covering 15-18 subjects. The RNeasy kit was used for extraction of total RNA. Using the KAPA Real-time Library Amplification kit, TCR-beta VDJ regions were amplified with primers for the TCR constant region and the 5'RACE anchor. A first PCR added sample indexes and Illumina adaptors, after which a second PCR increased the library yield. After Ampure bead purification, the roughly 650 bp TCR product was size-selected on a 2% E-gel SizeSelection system. Before pooling, library quality was assessed on a Bioanalyzer, concentration was determined with Qubit, and library quantification was performed with the Kapa Library Quantification kit. Paired-end 2 x 150 bp sequencing of the libraries was performed on an Illumina HiSeq 2500. To increase sequence diversity, 25-30% phiX was spiked into each library pool. Concerning the study's data processing: Quality-filtered reads were processed with the UMI-based MiGEC pipeline, and over 90% of raw TCR sequences were removed by the MiGEC pipeline during error correction. VDJ genes were aligned to IMGT germline references, and clonotypes were defined by unique CDR3 amino acid sequence plus V-J genes. Clonal expansion, Shannon diversity and CDR3 relatedness (CalcPairwiseDistances, ClusterSamples) were evaluated with VDJtools, and phylogenetic trees were built with CLCbio workbench. Using coefficient-of-variation modelling across technical triplicates, the study counted a clone as expanded if it had at least 8 unique UMIs. The public reads were reprocessed in TCRdb via fastp at Q25 and MiXCR, keeping in-frame beta chains. CDR3 protein sequences are deduplicated, and each keeps its most common genes and DNA. The V and J calls were determined by TCRdb, not by the authors. Across this sample there are about 71,000 distinct CDR3 sequences, with around 13% seen only once. The ten biggest clones cover around 4.3% of the sample.

This clonotype was observed many times. Its recognized antigen is unknown. Within one base of it there is no much larger clone, and no base qualities were kept. Read against the paper, the sample's time point label means: longitudinal time-point 1 (baseline). Unsorted PBMC libraries were generated from 2 million PBMCs stored in RNAlater at -80 °C until RNA extraction. Peripheral blood underwent Ficoll-Hypaque density gradient centrifugation to isolate PBMCs, which were then cryopreserved in liquid nitrogen. The clonotype was recovered from a female donor with HTLV-1-associated myelopathy (HAM/TSP). The chain is assembled from TRBV20-1 and TRBJ2-3, and TRBD2 aligns with 12 junction nucleotides. Input material: PBMCs. In nucleotides, the sequence is TGCAGTGCTACTAGCGGGGGGGCATATACGCAGTATTTT. Its translation is CSATSGGAYTQYF.